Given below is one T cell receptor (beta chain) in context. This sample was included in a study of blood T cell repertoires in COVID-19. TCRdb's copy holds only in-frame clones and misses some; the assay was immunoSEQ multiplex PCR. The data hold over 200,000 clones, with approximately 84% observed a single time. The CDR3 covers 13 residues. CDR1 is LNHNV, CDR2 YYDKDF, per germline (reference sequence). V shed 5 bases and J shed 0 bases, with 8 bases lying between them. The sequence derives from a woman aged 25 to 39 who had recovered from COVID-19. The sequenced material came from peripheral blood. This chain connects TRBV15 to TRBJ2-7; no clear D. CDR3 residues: CATSHRSSYEQYF. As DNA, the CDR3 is TGTGCCACCAGCCATAGGAGCTCCTACGAGCAGTACTTC.